The sequence of this TCR beta chain was determined in a study of T cell responses to AZD1222 COVID-19 vaccine. Produced via immunoSEQ multiplex PCR; TCRdb's table is partial and in-frame only. The table lists about 150,000 clones, 85% to 95% of them singletons. V gave up 0 bases and J gave up 2 bases; unmatched junction bases: 14. Germline CDR1 and CDR2: SGHTA and FQGNSA. This CDR3 has 22 residues. The receptor comes from an adult in good health. Source: peripheral blood, taken on day 0 of MenACWY control vaccination. The chain recombines TRBV7-2 with TRBJ2-2, with 14 bases lining up with TRBD2. The CDR3 loop is CASSLAPVRLGLAGVNTGELFF. The CDR3 DNA reads as TGTGCCAGCAGCTTAGCGCCGGTCCGATTGGGACTAGCGGGAGTTAACACCGGGGAGCTGTTTTTT.